A single sample gave rise to the 25 T cell receptor beta chains below, sequenced in a study of blood T cell repertoires in COVID-19 (dated by TCRdb to 2019 to 2021). The receptor library was made with the immunoSEQ multiplex PCR assay. The table comes from immuneACCESS by way of TCRdb, which keeps in-frame sequences with V and J called. Part of the clones is missing from these tables; in studies checked, under half for an unresolved V gene and the rest for unknown reasons. This sample comprises hundreds of thousands of clones, approximately 90% of them detected only once. The ten biggest clones cover less than 1.5% of the sample. Sequencing input: PBMCs or T cells enriched from blood (not recorded which). The receptors shown here come from a man aged 30 to 45 who had recovered from COVID-19.

The chain is built from TRBV7-2 and TRBJ2-3; D possibly corresponds to TRBD1 (5 bases). Trimming removed 1 base at V and 4 bases at J, with 9 bases between. This CDR3 comprises 14 residues. Germline V gene sequence: CDR1 SGHTA, CDR2 FQGNSA. This CDR3 is CASSLGAGSDTQYF. In DNA, the CDR3 is TGTGCCAGCAGCTTAGGGGCAGGGTCAGATACGCAGTATTTT.

This clone has just a few counts. The chain links TRBV6-5 to TRBJ1-5; 7 bases map to TRBD1. This CDR3 region has 15 residues. The germline V gene encodes CDR1 MNHEY and CDR2 SVGAGI. The trim removed 6 bases at V and 1 base at J, leaving 6 bases unmatched. CDR3: CASRPNRGSNQPQHF. CDR3 DNA sequence: TGTGCCAGCAGACCCAACAGGGGAAGCAATCAGCCCCAGCATTTT.

This chain joins TRBV15 and TRBJ2-3, with D uncertain. The CDR3 has 14 amino acids. V lost 0 bases to trimming and J lost 4 bases, with 8 bases between them. In germline, CDR1 is LNHNV, CDR2 YYDKDF (reference sequence). This CDR3 is CATSRDFSSDTQYF. Written as DNA, the CDR3 is TGTGCCACCAGCAGAGATTTTTCTTCAGATACGCAGTATTTT.

The gene calls are TRBV5-1 and TRBJ2-7; the match to TRBD1 covers 9 bases. The CDR3 sequence is 13 residues long. V shed 4 bases, J shed 3 bases, and the junction held 2 bases outside the gene matches. Germline loops: CDR1 SGHRS, CDR2 YFSETQ. CDR3 in DNA: TGCGCCAGCAGCCCGGACAGGGGCTACGAGCAGTACTTC. This translates into CASSPDRGYEQYF. Supplemented by reference TRBV5-1 and TRBJ2-7, the full variable domain reads KAGVTQTPRYLIKTRGQQVTLSCSPISGHRSVSWYQQTPGQGLQFLFEYFSETQRNKGNFPGRFSGRQFSNSRSEMNVSTLELGDSALYLCASSPDRGYEQYFGPGTRLTVT.

This sequence joins TRBV3-1 (or the pseudogene TRBV3-2) and TRBJ2-3; 7 nucleotides match TRBD1. V dropped 4 bases and J dropped 4; count of bases not matched to a gene: 11. Germline CDR1 reads LGHDT; CDR2 reads YNNKEL (reference sequence). The CDR3 extends over 16 amino acids. The CDR3 loop reads CASSPQGELPSDTQYF. CDR3 nucleotides: TGTGCCAGCAGCCCTCAGGGGGAACTTCCATCAGATACGCAGTATTTT.

J is TRBJ1-3 and V is TRBV5-1; D possibly corresponds to TRBD1 (6 bases). CDR1 is SGHRS and CDR2 is YFSETQ in the germline V gene. This CDR3 region has 19 residues. V lost 0 bases and J 0 bases, leaving 19 bases between the germline ends. CDR3 residues: CASSLDPRRGANSGNTIYF. Written as DNA, the CDR3 is TGCGCCAGCAGCTTGGATCCCCGGCGGGGGGCCAACTCTGGAAACACCATATATTTT.

CDR3 residues: CAWSVSRRGHTGNTIYF. CDR3 bases: TGTGCCTGGAGTGTATCCCGGCGAGGGCACACTGGAAACACCATATATTTT. The chain links TRBV30 to TRBJ1-3, with D hard to call. Trimming removed 0 bases at V and 2 bases at J, with 17 bases between. Germline V CDR1 and CDR2: GTSNPN, SVGIG (reference sequence). The CDR3 is 17 residues long.

The chain links TRBV7-2 to TRBJ1-2; 11 bases are a match to TRBD1. The CDR3 is 14 residues long. Losses at the gene ends were 7 bases for V and 5 bases for J; bases not matched to a gene: 6. Germline V gene lookup returns CDR1 SGHTA and CDR2 FQGNSA. The CDR3 region is CASTPGQGAYGYTF. The CDR3 bases are TGTGCCAGCACCCCAGGACAGGGGGCTTATGGCTACACCTTC.

This clone is a singleton in its sample. The CDR3: CASSLEGVVLDTEAFF. CDR3 DNA: TGCGCCAGCAGCTTGGAGGGGGTGGTATTGGACACTGAAGCTTTCTTT. The chain has TRBV5-1 and TRBJ1-1; D is perhaps TRBD1 (6 bases). The CDR3 is 16 amino acids. The V end was cut by 0 bases, the J end by 3 bases, with 15 bases between. Germline V CDR1 and CDR2: SGHRS, YFSETQ.

The chain uses TRBV2 and TRBJ2-5, with 13 bases matching TRBD2. J gave up 4 bases and V 0 bases, and 2 bases lay outside the gene matches. Germline V gives CDR1 SNHLY, CDR2 FYNNEI. This CDR3 contains 16 residues. The CDR3: CASSEARTSGRETQYF. CDR3 nucleotides: TGTGCCAGCAGTGAAGCTCGGACTAGCGGGAGAGAGACCCAGTACTTC.

The rearrangement links TRBV6-5 to TRBJ2-3; D is ambiguous. The CDR3 is 14 amino acids. The germline gives CDR1 MNHEY, CDR2 SVGAGI. V was shortened by 4 bases and J by 0 bases, with 8 bases between the two germline ends. DNA for the CDR3: TGTGCCAGCAGTTGGCGGAGTAGCACAGATACGCAGTATTTT. Amino acids: CASSWRSSTDTQYF.

Of note for this clone: The sample carries other DNA sequences with the same CDR3. V and J are TRBV28 and TRBJ2-1; the D is unclear. Trimming removed 3 bases from V and 7 bases from J, with 4 bases in between. The CDR3 sequence is 11 residues long. From germline, CDR1 is MDHEN and CDR2 SYDVKM. This chain's CDR3 is CASSFRNEQFF. The DNA of the CDR3 is TGTGCCAGCAGTTTCAGGAATGAGCAGTTCTTC.

This rearrangement joins TRBV7-9 to TRBJ2-1, with a tentative D call TRBD2 (5 bases). V was pared by 5 bases and J by 7 bases, with 18 bases between. Germline-derived CDR1 and CDR2 are SEHNR and FQNEAQ (reference sequence). This CDR3 spans 15 amino acids. CDR3 region: CASSPELGVRNEQFF. CDR3 nucleotide sequence: TGTGCCAGCAGCCCCGAGCTGGGAGTGAGGAATGAGCAGTTCTTC.

This rearrangement joins TRBV6-2 or TRBV6-3 to TRBJ2-7, with 8 bases matching TRBD1. The CDR3 is made up of 19 amino acids. Trimming at V came to 2 bases and at J to 3 bases, leaving 18 bases not matched to a gene. The germline CDR1 and CDR2 sequences are MNHEY and SVGEGT. The CDR3 here is CASSYPWRLKRTGFYEQYF. The CDR3 DNA is TGTGCCAGCAGTTACCCCTGGAGGTTGAAGAGGACAGGGTTCTACGAGCAGTACTTC.

The chain is built from TRBV19 and TRBJ2-7, with TRBD1 as a possible D gene (6 bases). The CDR3 has 14 residues. Germline V gene data show CDR1 as LNHDA and CDR2 as SQIVND (reference sequence). Deletions cut 7 bases from V and 6 bases from J, with 19 bases between. Here the CDR3 reads CASNTGTPSGEQYF. For the CDR3, the DNA is TGTGCCAGTAACACCGGGACACCTTCGGGCGAGCAGTACTTC. The full variable domain, its missing parts supplied by reference TRBV19 and TRBJ2-7, is DGGITQSPKYLFRKEGQNVTLSCEQNLNHDAMYWYRQDPGQGLRLIYYSQIVNDFQKGDIAEGYSVSREKKESFPLTVTSAQKNPTAFYLCASNTGTPSGEQYFGPGTRLTVT.

The rearrangement uses TRBV11-3 and TRBJ2-5, with 10 bases that match TRBD1. This CDR3 is built from 17 residues. Germline CDR1 reads SGHNT; CDR2 reads YENEEA. V was clipped by 4 bases and J by 2 bases; unmatched bases: 10. CDR3 loop: CASSSPAGTGEQETQYF. For the CDR3, the DNA is TGTGCCAGCAGCTCTCCCGCCGGGACAGGGGAACAAGAGACCCAGTACTTC. The entire variable domain, with the rest obtained from reference TRBV11-3 and TRBJ2-5, is as follows: EAGVVQSPRYKIIEKKQPVAFWCNPISGHNTLYWYLQNLGQGPELLIRYENEEAVDDSQLPKDRFSAERLKGVDSTLKIQPAELGDSAVYLCASSSPAGTGEQETQYFGPGTRLLVL.

The chain joins TRBV18 to TRBJ2-7; the D gene is possibly TRBD1 (6 bases). V was pared by 8 bases and J by 5 bases, with 19 bases between. The CDR3 consists of 14 residues. Germline V gene lookup returns CDR1 KGHSH and CDR2 LQKENI. Written as DNA, the CDR3 is TGTGCCAGCGCCACAGGGACAACTTTAGACGAGCAGTACTTC. As protein: CASATGTTLDEQYF.

J is TRBJ2-3 and V is TRBV27, with D unclear. The CDR3 spans 12 residues. V was cut by 2 bases and J by 3 bases, with 3 bases left in between. Germline assignment: CDR1 MNHEY and CDR2 SMNVEV (reference sequence). Here the CDR3 reads CASSLETDTQYF. In DNA form, the CDR3 reads TGTGCCAGCAGTTTAGAGACAGATACGCAGTATTTT.

The chain joins TRBV7-2 to TRBJ2-7; 14 bases are shared with TRBD2. This CDR3 contains 15 residues. Germline lookup yields CDR1 SGHTA and CDR2 FQGNSA. The J segment lost 9 bases and the V segment lost 5 bases, leaving 9 bases of the junction unmatched. The CDR3 DNA reads TGTGCCAGCAGCCCCAGACTAGCGGGAGGGTTTTGGCAGTACTTC. This gives the protein CASSPRLAGGFWQYF.

V usage is TRBV7-2 and J usage is TRBJ2-6; D unclear. The length of the CDR3 is 19 residues. V was cut by 5 bases and J by 0 bases, with 20 bases left in between. The germline gives CDR1 SGHTA, CDR2 FQGNSA. The CDR3 here is CASSKTRRILNSGANVLTF. DNA for the CDR3: TGTGCCAGCAGCAAAACTCGGCGGATATTAAACTCTGGGGCCAACGTCCTGACTTTC. The complete variable domain, with remaining parts taken from reference TRBV7-2 and TRBJ2-6, reads GAGVSQSPSNKVTEKGKDVELRCDPISGHTALYWYRQSLGQGLEFLIYFQGNSAPDKSGLPSDRFSAERTGGSVSTLTIQRTQQEDSAVYLCASSKTRRILNSGANVLTFGAGSRLTVL.

The J gene is TRBJ2-1, the V gene TRBV7-9, with D maybe TRBD2 (6 bases). This CDR3 is built from 17 residues. The V and J ends lost 5 bases and 1 base respectively, with 18 bases between them. CDR1 and CDR2 (germline): SEHNR, FQNEAQ (reference sequence). This CDR3 reads CASSETRGLQSYNEQFF. In DNA form, the CDR3 reads TGTGCCAGCAGCGAGACGCGAGGACTACAATCCTACAATGAGCAGTTCTTC. Using reference TRBV7-9 and TRBJ2-1 for the parts outside the CDR3, the full variable domain is DTGVSQNPRHKITKRGQNVTFRCDPISEHNRLYWYRQTLGQGPEFLTYFQNEAQLEKSRLLSDRFSAERPKGSFSTLEIQRTEQGDSAMYLCASSETRGLQSYNEQFFGPGTRLTVL.

CDR3 coding DNA: TGTGCCAGCAGCCAATGGGACAGGGCTGGAAACACCATATATTTT. This encodes CASSQWDRAGNTIYF. This chain joins TRBV6-5 and TRBJ1-3, with 9 positions matching TRBD1. The CDR3 length is 15 residues. The V segment lost 6 bases and the J segment 2 bases; nucleotides outside the gene matches: 5. The germline CDR1 and CDR2 sequences are MNHEY and SVGAGI.

This chain connects TRBV30 to TRBJ2-5; 7 nucleotides line up with TRBD1. The CDR3 extends over 16 amino acids. V was pared by 2 bases and J by 2 bases, with 11 bases of the junction left unmatched. Germline lookup yields CDR1 GTSNPN and CDR2 SVGIG (reference sequence). This CDR3 is CAWSNGQVKLQETQYF. CDR3 coding DNA: TGTGCCTGGAGTAACGGACAGGTGAAGCTACAAGAGACCCAGTACTTC.

This clone was observed once. The chain carries TRBV20-1 and TRBJ2-7, with no clear D. The germline gives CDR1 DFQATT, CDR2 SNEGSKA (reference sequence). CDR3 length: 17 amino acids. V was pared by 3 bases and J by 0 bases, with 21 bases between. As DNA, the CDR3 is TGCAGTGCTAGTTACCTAGATGGTTATAGAAGCTCCTACGAGCAGTACTTC. It codes for CSASYLDGYRSSYEQYF.

V is TRBV7-2 and J is TRBJ2-1; TRBD2 might be the D (6 bases). Germline V gene data show CDR1 as SGHTA and CDR2 as FQGNSA. The CDR3 is 17 residues long. The V gene lost 4 bases and the J gene lost 2 bases, with 18 bases spanning the gap. This CDR3 is CASSSPRLVLTYNEQFF. The CDR3 DNA follows: TGTGCCAGCAGCTCTCCCCGACTAGTGCTAACCTACAATGAGCAGTTCTTC.